The TCR beta chain described here comes from a study of spatial heterogeneity in lung cancer. On the study more broadly: More than eight raw reads, on average, carried each unique TCR and UMI combination.

A unique molecular identifier was carried by every single TCR cDNA molecule. One entry per CDR3 protein, called by TCRdb with MiXCR from the 5' RACE reads. Of 40,000 to 45,000 distinct CDR3 sequences detected, 12% to 15% appear once; the ten largest clones hold about 60%. Time point indicated: sample taken at primary tumor resection. In each case, whole RNA from tumor, nontumor lung or frozen PBMC was sequenced unsorted. Untreated early-stage non-small cell lung cancer patients, fewer than 85 in total, were the donors. This CDR3 contains 13 residues. V shed 6 bases and J 7 bases; nucleotides not matched to a gene: 6.

The receptor comes from a male donor with early-stage non-small cell lung cancer. This chain links TRBV12-3 or TRBV12-4 with TRBJ2-4; 7 positions agree with TRBD1. Sequenced here: PBMCs, sampled at surgery. The CDR3 here is CASRTGLGNIQYF. CDR3 coding DNA: TGTGCCAGCAGGACAGGGCTAGGGAACATTCAGTACTTC.